These 30 T cell receptor beta chains were all obtained from the same sample, sequenced in a study of blood T cell repertoires in COVID-19. TCRdb keeps only in-frame clones here, not all; method: immunoSEQ multiplex PCR. The sample holds about 120,000 clones, about nine tenths seen once. The sample comprised peripheral blood. All receptors come from a human donor with active COVID-19. The donor label of this sample is uncertain.

The chain uses TRBV27 and TRBJ2-3; 13 positions match TRBD2. There are 16 residues in the CDR3. V was clipped by 5 bases and J by 1 base; unmatched bases: 3. Germline V gene lookup returns CDR1 MNHEY and CDR2 SMNVEV (reference sequence). The CDR3 DNA follows: TGTGCCAGCAGTAGGGGACTAGCGGGGCGCACAGATACGCAGTATTTT. It specifies CASSRGLAGRTDTQYF.

The rearrangement joins TRBV19 to TRBJ2-5; TRBD2 might be the D (5 bases). Trimming stripped 4 bases from V and 4 bases from J, with 7 bases between. Germline V lookup: CDR1 LNHDA, CDR2 SQIVND (reference sequence). The length of the CDR3 is 12 residues. The CDR3 nucleotides are TGTGCCAGTAGTACCCGGGGAGAGACCCAGTACTTC. Translating gives CASSTRGETQYF.

V gene TRBV5-1 combines with J gene TRBJ1-2; D is possibly TRBD1 (6 bases). The CDR3 loop spans 16 amino acids. V lost 0 bases and J lost 7, with 19 bases in between. CDR1 is SGHRS, CDR2 YFSETQ, per germline. CDR3 residues: CASSLEGGLSHFGYTF. The CDR3 DNA follows: TGCGCCAGCAGCTTGGAAGGGGGTCTTAGCCACTTTGGCTACACCTTC.

This chain joins TRBV5-4 and TRBJ2-5; 12 bases align to TRBD2. V shed 1 base, J shed 4 bases, and the junction held 11 bases outside the gene matches. The germline V gene encodes CDR1 SGHNT and CDR2 YYREEE (reference sequence). The CDR3 totals 18 residues. CDR3 DNA: TGTGCCAGCAGCTTGTTGCTAGCGGGGGGGCCACTTCTAGAGACCCAGTACTTC. Translated, it gives CASSLLLAGGPLLETQYF.

The chain joins TRBV7-2 to TRBJ2-7; D possibly corresponds to TRBD1 (5 bases). Germline values: CDR1 SGHTA, CDR2 FQGNSA. The CDR3 is 14 residues long. V gave up 6 bases and J gave up 0 bases, with 12 bases separating them. The CDR3 loop is CASSQGPSSYEQYF. Written as DNA, the CDR3 is TGTGCCAGCAGTCAGGGCCCGAGCTCCTACGAGCAGTACTTC.

This chain uses TRBV7-3 with TRBJ1-5; 9 positions agree with TRBD1. The CDR3 consists of 13 residues. The germline V gene has CDR1 SGHTA and CDR2 FQGTGA. Unmatched junction bases numbered 2, after V lost 2 bases and J lost 9 bases. CDR3 region: CASSLDRGRPQHF. Written as DNA, the CDR3 is TGTGCCAGCAGCTTAGACAGGGGGAGGCCCCAGCATTTT.

The chain couples TRBV7-3 to TRBJ2-7, with D possibly matching TRBD1 (5 bases). The CDR3 runs 14 residues. Trimming took 9 bases from V and 0 from J, leaving 15 bases between them. The germline gives CDR1 SGHTA, CDR2 FQGTGA. In DNA form, the CDR3 reads TGTGCCAGAACGGGCAGGGCGAGCTCCTACGAGCAGTACTTC. Protein sequence: CARTGRASSYEQYF.

V gene TRBV7-2 combines with J gene TRBJ2-7; tentatively, D is TRBD1 (5 bases). The V gene lost 2 bases and the J gene lost 3 bases, with 14 bases spanning the gap. This CDR3 spans 15 amino acids. The germline V gene has CDR1 SGHTA and CDR2 FQGNSA. CDR3 coding DNA: TGTGCCAGCAGCTTAAGTCAGATAGACAGCTACGAGCAGTACTTC. The encoded protein is CASSLSQIDSYEQYF.

This rearrangement joins TRBV3-1 (or the pseudogene TRBV3-2) to TRBJ1-2; D gene uncertain. Germline lookup yields CDR1 LGHDT and CDR2 YNNKEL (reference sequence). V lost 5 bases, J lost 8 bases, and 15 bases lay in between. The CDR3 spans 13 residues. The CDR3 DNA reads TGTGCCAGCAGCGAATCGGGAGTTAGCGGCTACACCTTC. It encodes CASSESGVSGYTF.

CDR3 in amino acids: CASSRRDTEAFF. CDR3 bases: TGTGCCAGCAGCCGCCGGGACACTGAAGCTTTCTTT. The chain employs TRBV5-4 and TRBJ1-1; D not certain. This CDR3 spans 12 amino acids. The V end was cut by 4 bases, the J end by 3 bases, with 7 bases between. The germline V gene encodes CDR1 SGHNT and CDR2 YYREEE (reference sequence).

The chain carries TRBV27 and TRBJ2-1, with TRBD2 identical over 9 bases. CDR1 is MNHEY, CDR2 SMNVEV, per germline (reference sequence). The CDR3 has 17 amino acids. V dropped 2 bases and J dropped 2; count of bases not matched to a gene: 7. The CDR3 sequence is CASSLPAVAGAYNEQFF. Here the CDR3 DNA reads TGTGCCAGCAGTTTACCGGCAGTAGCGGGGGCCTACAATGAGCAGTTCTTC.

This chain joins TRBV19 and TRBJ1-2; no clear D gene. Germline CDR1 is LNHDA and CDR2 is SQIVND (reference sequence). The CDR3 contains 14 residues. Trimming removed 2 bases at V and 2 bases at J, with 9 bases between. CDR3 coding DNA: TGTGCCAGTAGTATAACTGCGGGGAACTATGGCTACACCTTC. Translation: CASSITAGNYGYTF. The whole variable domain, remainder taken from reference TRBV19 and TRBJ1-2, is DGGITQSPKYLFRKEGQNVTLSCEQNLNHDAMYWYRQDPGQGLRLIYYSQIVNDFQKGDIAEGYSVSREKKESFPLTVTSAQKNPTAFYLCASSITAGNYGYTFGSGTRLTVV.

The V call is TRBV7-2, the J call TRBJ1-4; possibly TRBD1 for D (5 bases). Germline CDR1 reads SGHTA; CDR2 reads FQGNSA. This CDR3 contains 14 residues. The V and J ends lost 2 bases and 2 bases respectively, with 6 bases between them. The CDR3, as DNA: TGTGCCAGCAGCTTAAGGGGTACTAATGAAAAACTGTTTTTT. It specifies CASSLRGTNEKLFF. Filled out from reference TRBV7-2 and TRBJ1-4, the complete variable domain reads GAGVSQSPSNKVTEKGKDVELRCDPISGHTALYWYRQSLGQGLEFLIYFQGNSAPDKSGLPSDRFSAERTGGSVSTLTIQRTQQEDSAVYLCASSLRGTNEKLFFGSGTQLSVL.

This chain uses TRBV5-1 with TRBJ2-2; 10 bases match TRBD1. The CDR3 is made up of 19 amino acids. With V trimmed by 0 bases and J by 0 bases, 8 bases remained unmatched. Germline V CDR1 and CDR2: SGHRS, YFSETQ. For the CDR3, the DNA is TGCGCCAGCAGCTTGGTGCCCGGGACAGGGGTATCGAACACCGGGGAGCTGTTTTTT. Its protein product is CASSLVPGTGVSNTGELFF.

V and J are TRBV11-2 and TRBJ2-3; D may be TRBD1 (6 bases). The CDR3 runs 15 residues. Germline lookup yields CDR1 SGHAT and CDR2 FQNNGV. V lost 0 bases and J 6 bases, leaving 13 bases between the germline ends. CDR3 DNA: TGTGCCAGCAGCTTAGACAGGGGTAGTAGGGATACGCAGTATTTT. Amino acid sequence: CASSLDRGSRDTQYF.

The chain links TRBV9 to TRBJ1-2; 9 nucleotides agree with TRBD1. V was pared by 4 bases and J by 3 bases, with 4 bases of the junction left unmatched. Germline values: CDR1 SGDLS, CDR2 YYNGEE. The length of the CDR3 is 14 residues. Here the CDR3 DNA reads TGTGCCAGCAGCTTGTGGGACAGGGACTATGGCTACACCTTC. This encodes CASSLWDRDYGYTF.

This chain links TRBV27 with TRBJ1-6, with D unresolved. CDR1 MNHEY and CDR2 SMNVEV come from the germline V gene (reference sequence). Trimming left V 6 bases short and J 14 bases short, with 14 bases between. The CDR3 is 12 residues long. The CDR3 protein is CASSFLKEALHF. The CDR3 nucleotides are TGTGCCAGCAGCTTCCTAAAGGAGGCCCTCCACTTT.

The chain links TRBV4-1 to TRBJ1-6, with 7 nucleotides matching TRBD1. In germline, CDR1 is MGHRA, CDR2 YSYEKL. After removal of 2 bases from V and 5 bases from J, the junction contained 9 bases not matched to a gene. The CDR3 loop spans 17 amino acids. The CDR3 sequence: CASSQQTGFGHNSPLHF. CDR3 sequence (DNA): TGCGCCAGCAGCCAACAGACAGGGTTTGGCCATAATTCACCCCTCCACTTT.

This sequence joins TRBV7-2 and TRBJ2-2; TRBD2 matches at 9 bases. The germline gives CDR1 SGHTA, CDR2 FQGNSA. This CDR3 is 18 amino acids long. V was clipped by 6 bases and J by 6 bases; unmatched bases: 17. CDR3 DNA: TGTGCCAGCAGTCGACTTTCACAGGGACTAGCCCTTTCCGGGGAGCTGTTTTTT. This codes for CASSRLSQGLALSGELFF.

V is TRBV28 and J is TRBJ1-5; 9 bases map to TRBD1. Losses at the gene ends were 2 bases for V and 2 bases for J; bases not matched to a gene: 7. The CDR3 totals 17 residues. CDR1 is MDHEN, CDR2 SYDVKM, per germline. The CDR3 protein is CASSLPRTGEGNQPQHF. The CDR3 DNA reads TGTGCCAGCAGTTTACCCCGGACAGGGGAGGGCAATCAGCCCCAGCATTTT.

The chain joins TRBV7-2 to TRBJ1-2, with D perhaps matching TRBD1 (6 bases). V was shortened by 1 base and J by 5 bases, with 14 bases between the two germline ends. In germline, CDR1 is SGHTA, CDR2 FQGNSA. This CDR3 has 15 amino acids. The CDR3 region is CASSLDSGEIYGYTF. The CDR3 coding sequence is TGTGCCAGCAGCTTAGACTCAGGGGAAATTTATGGCTACACCTTC.

The V gene is TRBV7-6, the J gene TRBJ2-1; 9 bases line up with TRBD2. The V gene's germline CDR1 is SGHVS and CDR2 FNYEAQ. V lost 1 base and J lost 5; bases outside the gene matches: 6. The length of the CDR3 is 16 residues. CDR3: CASSLVVAGVNNEQFF. CDR3 coding DNA: TGTGCCAGCAGCTTAGTAGTAGCGGGGGTAAACAATGAGCAGTTCTTC.

This clone turned up a few times. The rearrangement joins TRBV2 to TRBJ2-3; 7 bases align to TRBD2. The CDR3 is made up of 14 amino acids. Trimming removed 6 bases from V and 4 bases from J; junction bases left unmatched: 7. Germline values: CDR1 SNHLY, CDR2 FYNNEI. Here the CDR3 reads CASSFTSVSDTQYF. The DNA of the CDR3 is TGTGCCAGCAGCTTTACTAGCGTCTCAGATACGCAGTATTTT.

The CDR3 protein is CASSQGQASGFQADTQYF. In nucleotides, the CDR3 is TGTGCCAGCAGCCAAGGTCAGGCGTCGGGGTTTCAAGCAGATACGCAGTATTTT. The rearrangement joins TRBV4-2 to TRBJ2-3, with D possibly being TRBD2 (5 bases). From germline, CDR1 is LGHNA and CDR2 YNFKEQ. CDR3 length: 18 amino acids. The ends were cut back, 1 base at V and 4 bases at J, with 21 bases in the middle.

The rearrangement links TRBV18 to TRBJ1-1; D might be TRBD1 (5 bases). The germline CDR1 and CDR2 sequences are KGHSH and LQKENI. Trimming pared 0 bases from V and 5 bases from J, leaving 10 bases between. The CDR3 contains 14 residues. The CDR3 is CASSPPGVRTEAFF. The CDR3 DNA is TGTGCCAGCTCACCACCAGGGGTGAGGACTGAAGCTTTCTTT.

The chain is built from TRBV27 and TRBJ2-7; D possibly corresponds to TRBD2 (6 bases). The CDR3 length is 16 residues. From germline, CDR1 is MNHEY and CDR2 SMNVEV (reference sequence). Trimming stripped 5 bases from V and 7 bases from J, with 24 bases between. The CDR3 DNA reads as TGTGCCAGCAGTACATTTCGAGGAGGGAACTCTGGAGAGCAGTACTTC. It codes for CASSTFRGGNSGEQYF.

V and J are TRBV5-1 and TRBJ1-2; D is undetermined. Trimming took 0 bases from V and 1 from J, leaving 10 bases between them. The CDR3 consists of 15 residues. Germline values: CDR1 SGHRS, CDR2 YFSETQ. The DNA of the CDR3 is TGCGCCAGCAGCTTGGACGATAGATTTAACTATGGCTACACCTTC. Amino acid sequence: CASSLDDRFNYGYTF.

The chain links TRBV5-4 to TRBJ1-2; 7 nucleotides line up with TRBD1. The V gene end was trimmed by 0 bases and the J gene end by 4 bases; junction bases not matched to a gene: 3. Germline CDR1 reads SGHNT; CDR2 reads YYREEE (reference sequence). This CDR3 is 14 amino acids long. DNA for the CDR3: TGTGCCAGCAGCTTGGATAGGGGGCCCTATGGCTACACCTTC. This gives the protein CASSLDRGPYGYTF.

Here the CDR3 DNA reads TGTGCCAGCAGTTACTCTCTGCGGGAGACCCAGTACTTC. Its translation is CASSYSLRETQYF. The chain recombines TRBV6-2 or TRBV6-3 with TRBJ2-5; D is ambiguous. The CDR3 is 13 amino acids. Trimming took 0 bases from V and 5 from J, leaving 7 bases between them. Germline loops: CDR1 MNHEY, CDR2 SVGEGT.

The rearrangement links TRBV7-3 to TRBJ1-1; TRBD1 agrees at 8 bases. This CDR3 has 16 amino acids. CDR1 and CDR2 from the germline V gene are SGHTA and FQGTGA. The trim removed 2 bases at V and 0 bases at J, leaving 5 bases unmatched. CDR3 residues: CASSLSPGGMNTEAFF. The CDR3 region has the DNA TGTGCCAGCAGCTTATCGCCAGGGGGCATGAACACTGAAGCTTTCTTT.